This TCR beta chain was observed in a study of blood T cell repertoires in COVID-19. Study-level information: Sample material is recorded as cDNA or gDNA derived from T cells, B-cell-depleted T cells, or PBMCs.

The protocol was immunoSEQ multiplex PCR, while the TCRdb copy is restricted to in-frame clones and leaves out a portion. The data hold tens of thousands of clones, with 88% observed a single time. The germline V gene has CDR1 WNHNN and CDR2 SYGVQD (reference sequence). Trimming pared 3 bases from V and 5 bases from J, leaving 13 bases between. The CDR3 has 14 amino acids. The receptor was isolated from a man older than 75 with acute or convalescent COVID-19. The V call is TRBV10-1, the J call TRBJ2-5; maybe TRBD2 (5 bases). Input material: peripheral blood. The CDR3 nucleotides read TGCGCCAGCAGTGATGGAGGTGGTTATGAGACCCAGTACTTC. Residues: CASSDGGGYETQYF.